This T cell receptor (beta chain) emerged from a study of tumor and adjacent non-tumor tissue in lung cancer. The template was RNA from unsorted bulk tissue. As to this clonotype: Sequence at one end of the junction differs from germline and may be a read error.

The library came from three nested PCR rounds adapted from ARM-PCR protocols. TCRdb analysed the multiplex PCR reads with MiXCR anew, one entry per CDR3 protein. The sample lists about 75,000 distinct CDR3 sequences; about three quarters were seen once. The CDR3 totals 15 residues. Germline V gene data show CDR1 as SGHDT and CDR2 as YYEEEE. The chain is built from TRBV5-6 and TRBJ1-6; D possibly corresponds to TRBD1 (6 bases). Sequenced material: lung tumor tissue. This clonotype originated in a woman between 45 and 60 years old with non-small cell lung cancer. CDR3 DNA sequence: TGTGCCAGCAGTTACCAGGGGACTTATAATTCACCCATCCACTTT. Translation gives CASSYQGTYNSPIHF.